This T cell receptor beta chain was captured in a study of cytomegalovirus exposure and HLA in healthy donors. General study findings and limits: Confirmation in vitro established that three CMV-associated chains were specific for CMV antigens. In a later analysis, about 17,000 TCR beta sequences were associated with HLA alleles at 0.05 false discovery rate. Common viral pathogens seemed, in a later analysis, to connect with several of the most significant clusters. Some TCR beta chains (164 of them) were listed as cytomegalovirus-associated.

The CDR3 extends over 16 amino acids. CDR1 and CDR2 from the germline V gene are MDHEN and SYDVKM. V was clipped by 2 bases and J by 2 bases, with 14 bases between them. Remarks on this clone: Antigen unknown.

PCR amplification relied on 60 Vbeta primers (plus 13 Jbeta primers). Sequenced by immunoSEQ multiplex PCR; TCRdb stores in-frame clones only, minus some. Counted here are around 230,000 clones, around 79% occurring once; the ten biggest clones make up 1.5% to 2%. The TCR was taken from a male donor in good health and CMV-seronegative. Sample: PBMCs. This chain connects TRBV28 to TRBJ2-3, with D perhaps matching TRBD2 (5 bases). CDR3 amino acids: CASSLPEGETTDTQYF. Written as DNA, the CDR3 is TGTGCCAGCAGTTTACCAGAGGGTGAGACCACAGATACGCAGTATTTT.